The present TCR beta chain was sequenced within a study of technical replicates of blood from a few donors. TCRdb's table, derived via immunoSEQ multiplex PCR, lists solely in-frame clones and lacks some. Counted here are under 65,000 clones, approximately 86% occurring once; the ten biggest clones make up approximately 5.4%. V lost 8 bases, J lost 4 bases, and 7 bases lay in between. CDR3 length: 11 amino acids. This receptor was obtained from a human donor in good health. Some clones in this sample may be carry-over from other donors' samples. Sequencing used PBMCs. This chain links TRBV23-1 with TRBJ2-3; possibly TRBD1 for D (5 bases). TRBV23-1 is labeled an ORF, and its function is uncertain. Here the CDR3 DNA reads TGCGCCAGCCAGGGTGCAGATACGCAGTATTTT. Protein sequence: CASQGADTQYF.